This T cell receptor (beta chain) was found in a study of blood T cell repertoires in COVID-19. About the research overall: Whether acute or convalescent, the COVID-19 samples came from the United States, Italy and Spain.

With 0 bases removed from V and 4 bases from J, the gap between germline ends came to 8 bases. The CDR3 covers 14 residues. Germline V CDR1 and CDR2: SGDLS, YYNGEE. Of note for this clone: Within the sample, other DNA sequences also encode this same CDR3.

In the original workflow: Using reference gene primer amplification, nucleated cell counts were estimated. Here immunoSEQ multiplex PCR was the method, and the copy in TCRdb shows in-frame clones only, minus some. Clone size and V and J calls were adopted from that table, with D and trimming inferred from the DNA. The repertoire includes under 150,000 clones, 80% of them detected once, and approximately 25% sits in the top ten. The chain combines TRBV9 with TRBJ1-3; D remains ambiguous. Sequenced material: peripheral blood. This sequence originates from a human donor in a cohort sampled during active COVID-19. CDR3 sequence: CASSVATPGNTIYF. In DNA, the CDR3 is TGTGCCAGCAGCGTAGCCACACCAGGAAACACCATATATTTT.